This is a list of T cell receptor beta chains from one sample in a study of blood T cell repertoires in COVID-19. The protocol was immunoSEQ multiplex PCR, while the TCRdb copy is restricted to in-frame clones and leaves out a portion. The sample has some 220,000 clones, roughly 90% seen once. Sequenced sample: PBMCs or T cells enriched from blood (not recorded which). The receptors originated from a woman in her thirties who had recovered from COVID-19. CDR3s leave out the opening cysteine and the closing phenylalanine or tryptophan. Fields, in order: J gene, V gene, CDR3 protein.

j_gene: TRBJ2-1; v_gene: TRBV6-5; CDR3aa: ASSKLTGGNEQF
j_gene: TRBJ1-2; v_gene: TRBV7-9; CDR3aa: ASSSWTGKDGYT
j_gene: TRBJ1-2; v_gene: TRBV7-2; CDR3aa: ASRNTGSYGYT
j_gene: TRBJ2-7; v_gene: TRBV7-2; CDR3aa: ASNLGTSGYEQY
j_gene: TRBJ2-1; v_gene: TRBV6-4; CDR3aa: ASSDRPGLFNEQF
j_gene: TRBJ1-1; v_gene: TRBV4-3; CDR3aa: ASSRGGHLNTEAF
j_gene: TRBJ1-3; v_gene: TRBV19; CDR3aa: ASSPLGTDSGNTIY
j_gene: TRBJ1-2; v_gene: TRBV18; CDR3aa: ASSRVRTGSPFGYT
j_gene: TRBJ1-1; v_gene: TRBV3-1/TRBV3-2; CDR3aa: ASSSSRDTEAF
j_gene: TRBJ1-5; v_gene: TRBV5-5; CDR3aa: ASSLGGGNQPQH
j_gene: TRBJ1-1; v_gene: TRBV2; CDR3aa: ASSVGGLNTEAF
j_gene: TRBJ2-7; v_gene: TRBV7-9; CDR3aa: ASSLIIPGVAYEQY
j_gene: TRBJ2-5; v_gene: TRBV4-3; CDR3aa: ASSQKRRGGQETQY
j_gene: TRBJ1-2; v_gene: TRBV24-1; CDR3aa: ATSGRQGGGYT
j_gene: TRBJ1-1; v_gene: TRBV5-4; CDR3aa: ASSQDQGGNTEAF
j_gene: TRBJ1-2; v_gene: TRBV4-2; CDR3aa: ASSQDRVRNYGYT
j_gene: TRBJ1-1; v_gene: TRBV7-9; CDR3aa: ASSLLSYTEAF
j_gene: TRBJ1-4; v_gene: TRBV25-1; CDR3aa: ASSEWTGANEKLF
j_gene: TRBJ2-2; v_gene: TRBV18; CDR3aa: ASSPLRGDTNTGELF
j_gene: TRBJ2-1; v_gene: TRBV15; CDR3aa: ATSSPPDNLQF
j_gene: TRBJ1-5; v_gene: TRBV9; CDR3aa: ASSFGQGGEPQH
j_gene: TRBJ1-1; v_gene: TRBV5-1; CDR3aa: ASSLSGQGALGTEAF
j_gene: TRBJ2-3; v_gene: TRBV4-3; CDR3aa: ASSQRGAPDTQY
j_gene: TRBJ1-1; v_gene: TRBV4-1; CDR3aa: ASSHPVMATEAF
j_gene: TRBJ2-2; v_gene: TRBV4-3; CDR3aa: ASSLGQPNTGELF
j_gene: TRBJ1-1; v_gene: TRBV4-1; CDR3aa: ASSQGSGVNTEAF
j_gene: TRBJ1-1; v_gene: TRBV6-5; CDR3aa: ASSYSPARSEAF
j_gene: TRBJ1-4; v_gene: TRBV4-3; CDR3aa: ASSQGTGFNEKLF
j_gene: TRBJ2-3; v_gene: TRBV7-2; CDR3aa: ASRSRVVDTQY
j_gene: TRBJ1-2; v_gene: TRBV9; CDR3aa: ASSDLRAGGRYGYT
j_gene: TRBJ1-6; v_gene: TRBV12-3/TRBV12-4; CDR3aa: ASSKQGSPLH
j_gene: TRBJ1-2; v_gene: TRBV27; CDR3aa: ASSFTLGAQNYGYT
j_gene: TRBJ1-2; v_gene: TRBV7-2; CDR3aa: ASSFDRGLGYT
j_gene: TRBJ1-4; v_gene: TRBV18; CDR3aa: ASSSGGTNEKLF